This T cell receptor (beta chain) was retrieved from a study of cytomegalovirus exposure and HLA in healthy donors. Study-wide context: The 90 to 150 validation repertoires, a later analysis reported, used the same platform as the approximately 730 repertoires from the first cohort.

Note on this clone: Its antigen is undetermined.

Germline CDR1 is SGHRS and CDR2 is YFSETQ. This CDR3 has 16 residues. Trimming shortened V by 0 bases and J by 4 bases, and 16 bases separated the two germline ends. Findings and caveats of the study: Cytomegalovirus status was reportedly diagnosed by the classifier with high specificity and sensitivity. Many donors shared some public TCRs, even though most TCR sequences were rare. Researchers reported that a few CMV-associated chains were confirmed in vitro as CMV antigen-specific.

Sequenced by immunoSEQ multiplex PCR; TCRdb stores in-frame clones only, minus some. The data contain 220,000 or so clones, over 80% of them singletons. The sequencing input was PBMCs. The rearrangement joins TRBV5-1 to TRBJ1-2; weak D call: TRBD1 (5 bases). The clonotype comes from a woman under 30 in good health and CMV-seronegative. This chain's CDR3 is CASSLVGTQNLYGYTF. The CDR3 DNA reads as TGCGCCAGCAGCTTGGTAGGGACCCAAAACCTCTATGGCTACACCTTC.